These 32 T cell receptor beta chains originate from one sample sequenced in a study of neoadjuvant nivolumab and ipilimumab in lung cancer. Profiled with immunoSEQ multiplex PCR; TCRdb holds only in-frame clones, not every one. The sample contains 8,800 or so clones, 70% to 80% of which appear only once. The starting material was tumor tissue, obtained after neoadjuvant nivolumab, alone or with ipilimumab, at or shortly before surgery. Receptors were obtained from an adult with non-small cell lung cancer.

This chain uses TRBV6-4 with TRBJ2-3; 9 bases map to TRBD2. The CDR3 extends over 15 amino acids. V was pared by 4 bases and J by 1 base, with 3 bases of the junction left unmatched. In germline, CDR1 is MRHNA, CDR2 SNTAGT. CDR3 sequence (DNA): TGTGCCAGCAGTGTAGCTAGCGGGGGCACAGATACGCAGTATTTT. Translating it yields CASSVASGGTDTQYF.

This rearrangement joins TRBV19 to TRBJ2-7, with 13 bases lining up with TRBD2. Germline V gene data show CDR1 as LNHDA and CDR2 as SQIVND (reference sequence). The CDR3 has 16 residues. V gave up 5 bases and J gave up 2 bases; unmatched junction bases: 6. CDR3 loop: CASSPQGLAGTYEQYF. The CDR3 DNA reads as TGTGCCAGTAGTCCCCAGGGACTAGCGGGGACCTACGAGCAGTACTTC.

DNA for the CDR3: TGCGCCAGCAGCTCGGGACACCGCACAGATACGCAGTATTTT. Residues: CASSSGHRTDTQYF. This sequence joins TRBV5-1 and TRBJ2-3, with D tentatively TRBD1 (6 bases). V was trimmed by 3 bases and J by 1 base, leaving 9 bases between them. The CDR3 extends over 14 amino acids. Germline V gene lookup returns CDR1 SGHRS and CDR2 YFSETQ.

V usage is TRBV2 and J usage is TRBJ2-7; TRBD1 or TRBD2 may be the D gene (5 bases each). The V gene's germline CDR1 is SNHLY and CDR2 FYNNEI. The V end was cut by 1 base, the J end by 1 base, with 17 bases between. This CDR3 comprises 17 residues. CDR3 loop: CASSEGGFADASYEQYF. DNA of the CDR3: TGTGCCAGCAGTGAAGGGGGGTTTGCGGACGCGTCCTACGAGCAGTACTTC.

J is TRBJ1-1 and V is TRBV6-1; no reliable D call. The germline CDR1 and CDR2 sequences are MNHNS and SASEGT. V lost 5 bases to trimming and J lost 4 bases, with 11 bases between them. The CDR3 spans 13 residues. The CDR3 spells CASSQFSGTEAFF. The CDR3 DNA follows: TGTGCCAGCAGTCAATTCTCTGGCACTGAAGCTTTCTTT.

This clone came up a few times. The chain's CDR3 is CASSEQGAGNTEAFF. The CDR3 DNA sequence: TGTGCCAGCAGCGAACAGGGGGCAGGAAACACTGAAGCTTTCTTT. The V and J genes are TRBV6-4 and TRBJ1-1, with 9 bases aligning to TRBD1. Germline V gene lookup returns CDR1 MRHNA and CDR2 SNTAGT. The J segment lost 2 bases and the V segment lost 6 bases, leaving 7 bases of the junction unmatched. The CDR3 length is 15 residues.

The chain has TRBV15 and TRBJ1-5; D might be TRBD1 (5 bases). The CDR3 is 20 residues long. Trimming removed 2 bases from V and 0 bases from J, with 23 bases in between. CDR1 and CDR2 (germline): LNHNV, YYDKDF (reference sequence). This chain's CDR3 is CATSRQTVISSTYSNQPQHF. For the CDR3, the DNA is TGTGCCACCAGCAGACAGACAGTAATATCTTCGACGTATAGCAATCAGCCCCAGCATTTT.

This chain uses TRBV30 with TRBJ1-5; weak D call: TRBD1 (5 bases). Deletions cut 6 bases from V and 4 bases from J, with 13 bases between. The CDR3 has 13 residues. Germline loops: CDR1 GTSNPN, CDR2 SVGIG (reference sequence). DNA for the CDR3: TGTGCCTGCTCCCAAGGGGCGAATCAGCCCCAGCATTTT. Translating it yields CACSQGANQPQHF.

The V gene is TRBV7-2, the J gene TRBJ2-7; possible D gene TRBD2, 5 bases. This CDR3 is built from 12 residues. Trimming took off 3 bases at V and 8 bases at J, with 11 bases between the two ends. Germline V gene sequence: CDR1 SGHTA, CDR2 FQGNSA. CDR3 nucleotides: TGTGCCAGCAGCTTCAGTACGACTAAGCAGTACTTC. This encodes CASSFSTTKQYF. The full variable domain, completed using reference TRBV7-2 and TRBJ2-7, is GAGVSQSPSNKVTEKGKDVELRCDPISGHTALYWYRQSLGQGLEFLIYFQGNSAPDKSGLPSDRFSAERTGGSVSTLTIQRTQQEDSAVYLCASSFSTTKQYFGPGTRLTVT.

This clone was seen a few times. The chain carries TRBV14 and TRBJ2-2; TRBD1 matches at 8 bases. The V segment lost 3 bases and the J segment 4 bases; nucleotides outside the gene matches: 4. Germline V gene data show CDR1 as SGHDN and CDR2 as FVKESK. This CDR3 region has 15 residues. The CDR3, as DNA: TGTGCCAGCAGCCATCGGACAGGGTCCACCGGGGAGCTGTTTTTT. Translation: CASSHRTGSTGELFF.

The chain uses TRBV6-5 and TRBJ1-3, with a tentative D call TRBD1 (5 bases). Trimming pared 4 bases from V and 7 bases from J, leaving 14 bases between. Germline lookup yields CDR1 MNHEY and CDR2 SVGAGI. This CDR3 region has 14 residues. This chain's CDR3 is CASSSPGGGNTIYF. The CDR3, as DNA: TGTGCCAGCAGTTCCCCCGGGGGAGGGAACACCATATATTTT.

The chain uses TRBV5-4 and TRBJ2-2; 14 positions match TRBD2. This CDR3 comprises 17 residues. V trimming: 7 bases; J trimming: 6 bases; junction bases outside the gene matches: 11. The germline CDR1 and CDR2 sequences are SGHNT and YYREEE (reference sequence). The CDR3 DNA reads TGTGCCAGCTCTTCTCCCGGGACTAGCGGGAGTTCCGGGGAGCTGTTTTTT. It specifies CASSSPGTSGSSGELFF.

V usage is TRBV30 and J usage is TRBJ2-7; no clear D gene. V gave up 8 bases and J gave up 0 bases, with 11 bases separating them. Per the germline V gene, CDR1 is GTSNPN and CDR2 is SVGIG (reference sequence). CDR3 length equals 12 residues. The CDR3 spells CAADLSSYEQYF. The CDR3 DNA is TGTGCCGCGGACCTAAGCTCCTACGAGCAGTACTTC.

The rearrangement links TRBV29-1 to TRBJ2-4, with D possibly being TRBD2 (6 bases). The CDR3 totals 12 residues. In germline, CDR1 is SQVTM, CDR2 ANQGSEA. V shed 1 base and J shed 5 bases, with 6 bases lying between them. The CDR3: CSVEGGENIQYF. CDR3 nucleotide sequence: TGCAGCGTTGAAGGCGGGGAAAACATTCAGTACTTC.

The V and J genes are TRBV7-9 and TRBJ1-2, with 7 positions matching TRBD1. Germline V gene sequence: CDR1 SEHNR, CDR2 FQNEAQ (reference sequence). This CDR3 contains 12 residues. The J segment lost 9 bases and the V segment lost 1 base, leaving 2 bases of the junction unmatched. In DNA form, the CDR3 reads TGTGCCAGCAGCTTAGAGGACAGGAGCTACACCTTC. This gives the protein CASSLEDRSYTF.

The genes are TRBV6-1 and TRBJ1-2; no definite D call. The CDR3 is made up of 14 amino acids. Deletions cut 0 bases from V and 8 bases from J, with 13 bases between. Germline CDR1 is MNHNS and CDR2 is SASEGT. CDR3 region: CASSEAGLGRGYTF. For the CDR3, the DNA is TGTGCCAGCAGTGAAGCGGGCTTGGGGAGGGGCTACACCTTC.

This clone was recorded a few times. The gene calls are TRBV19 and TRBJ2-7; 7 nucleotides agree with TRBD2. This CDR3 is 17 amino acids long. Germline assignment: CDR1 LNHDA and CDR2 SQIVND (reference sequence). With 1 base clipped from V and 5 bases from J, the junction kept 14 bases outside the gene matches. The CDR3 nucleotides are TGTGCCAGTAGTATAGCGGGAGGACACAAGACGATCCACGAGCAGTACTTC. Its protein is CASSIAGGHKTIHEQYF.

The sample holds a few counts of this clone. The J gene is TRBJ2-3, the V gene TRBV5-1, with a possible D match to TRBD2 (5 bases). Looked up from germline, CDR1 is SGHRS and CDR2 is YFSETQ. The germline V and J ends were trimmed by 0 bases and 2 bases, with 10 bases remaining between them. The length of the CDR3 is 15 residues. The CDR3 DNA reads TGCGCCAGCAGCTTGGCCGCGGGTGACACAGATACGCAGTATTTT. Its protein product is CASSLAAGDTDTQYF.

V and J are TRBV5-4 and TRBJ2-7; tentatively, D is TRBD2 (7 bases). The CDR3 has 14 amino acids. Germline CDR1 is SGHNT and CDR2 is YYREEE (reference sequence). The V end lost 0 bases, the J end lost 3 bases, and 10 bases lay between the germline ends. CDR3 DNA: TGTGCCAGCAGCTTGGAGGGGGGGGACTACGAGCAGTACTTC. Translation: CASSLEGGDYEQYF.

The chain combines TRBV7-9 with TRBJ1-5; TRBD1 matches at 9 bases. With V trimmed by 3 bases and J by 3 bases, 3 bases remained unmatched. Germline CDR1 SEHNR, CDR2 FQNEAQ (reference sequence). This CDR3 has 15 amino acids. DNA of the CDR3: TGTGCCAGCAGCTTTGGGACAGGGCACAATCAGCCCCAGCATTTT. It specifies CASSFGTGHNQPQHF.

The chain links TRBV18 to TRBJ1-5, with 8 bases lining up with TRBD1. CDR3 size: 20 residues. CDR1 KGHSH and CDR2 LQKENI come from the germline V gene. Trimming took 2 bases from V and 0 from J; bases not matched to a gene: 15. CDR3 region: CASSPFPILTGADSNQPQHF. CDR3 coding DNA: TGTGCCAGCTCACCATTCCCCATTTTGACAGGGGCGGATAGCAATCAGCCCCAGCATTTT. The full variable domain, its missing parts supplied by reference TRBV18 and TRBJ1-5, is NAGVMQNPRHLVRRRGQEARLRCSPMKGHSHVYWYRQLPEEGLKFMVYLQKENIIDESGMPKERFSAEFPKEGPSILRIQQVVRGDSAAYFCASSPFPILTGADSNQPQHFGDGTRLSIL.

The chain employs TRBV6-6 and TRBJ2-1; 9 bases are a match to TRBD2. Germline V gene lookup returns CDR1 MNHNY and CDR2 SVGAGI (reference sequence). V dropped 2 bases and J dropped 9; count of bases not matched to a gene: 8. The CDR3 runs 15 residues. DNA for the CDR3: TGTGCCAGCAGTTACGGGACTAGCTGGGGAGGTGAGCAGTTCTTC. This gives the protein CASSYGTSWGGEQFF.

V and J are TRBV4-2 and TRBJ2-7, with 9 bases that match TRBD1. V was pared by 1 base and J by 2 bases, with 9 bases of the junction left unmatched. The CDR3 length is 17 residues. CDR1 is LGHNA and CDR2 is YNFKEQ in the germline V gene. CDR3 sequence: CASSQVPGQGFPYEQYF. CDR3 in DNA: TGTGCCAGCAGCCAAGTCCCGGGACAGGGATTCCCCTACGAGCAGTACTTC.

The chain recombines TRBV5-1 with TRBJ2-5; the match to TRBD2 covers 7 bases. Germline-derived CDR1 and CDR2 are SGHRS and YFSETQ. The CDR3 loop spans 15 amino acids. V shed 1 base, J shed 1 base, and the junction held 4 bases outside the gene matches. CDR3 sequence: CASSLRGSLQETQYF. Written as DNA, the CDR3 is TGCGCCAGCAGCTTGCGCGGGAGCCTCCAAGAGACCCAGTACTTC.

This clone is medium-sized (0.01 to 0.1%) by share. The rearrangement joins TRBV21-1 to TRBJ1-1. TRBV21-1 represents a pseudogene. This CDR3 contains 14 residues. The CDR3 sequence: CASSKVEGGTEAFF. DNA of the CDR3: TGTGCCAGCAGCAAAGTCGAGGGCGGGACTGAAGCTTTCTTT.

The CDR3 region has the DNA TGTGCCACCAGCAGATTTCTAGCGGGAGGAGATACGCAGTATTTT. Its protein product is CATSRFLAGGDTQYF. J is TRBJ2-3 and V is TRBV15; 11 nucleotides match TRBD2. The CDR3 length is 15 residues. Germline V gives CDR1 LNHNV, CDR2 YYDKDF (reference sequence). V gave up 2 bases and J gave up 5 bases; unmatched junction bases: 3.

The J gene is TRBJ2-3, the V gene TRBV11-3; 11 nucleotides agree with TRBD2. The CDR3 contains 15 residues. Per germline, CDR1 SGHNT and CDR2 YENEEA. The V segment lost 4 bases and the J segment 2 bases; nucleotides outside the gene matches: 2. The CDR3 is CASSSSGRTTDTQYF. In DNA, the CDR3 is TGTGCCAGCAGCTCTAGCGGGAGGACCACAGATACGCAGTATTTT.

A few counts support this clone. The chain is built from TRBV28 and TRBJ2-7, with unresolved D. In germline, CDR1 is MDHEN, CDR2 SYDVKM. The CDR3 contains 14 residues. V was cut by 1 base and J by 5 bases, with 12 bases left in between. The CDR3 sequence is CASSLFWFGHEQYF. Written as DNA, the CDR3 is TGTGCCAGCAGTTTATTTTGGTTCGGCCACGAGCAGTACTTC.

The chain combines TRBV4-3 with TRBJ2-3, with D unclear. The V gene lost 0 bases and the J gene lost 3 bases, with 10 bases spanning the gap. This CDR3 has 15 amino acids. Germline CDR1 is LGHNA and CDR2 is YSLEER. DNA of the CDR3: TGCGCCAGCAGCCAAGATCTCCTCAGTACAGATACGCAGTATTTT. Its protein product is CASSQDLLSTDTQYF.

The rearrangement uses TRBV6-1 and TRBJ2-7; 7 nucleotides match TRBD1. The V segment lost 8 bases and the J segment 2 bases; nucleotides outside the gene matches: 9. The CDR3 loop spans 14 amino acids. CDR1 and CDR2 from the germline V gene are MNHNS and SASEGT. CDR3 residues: CASATGQNAYEQYF. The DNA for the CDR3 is TGTGCCAGCGCGACAGGGCAAAACGCCTACGAGCAGTACTTC.

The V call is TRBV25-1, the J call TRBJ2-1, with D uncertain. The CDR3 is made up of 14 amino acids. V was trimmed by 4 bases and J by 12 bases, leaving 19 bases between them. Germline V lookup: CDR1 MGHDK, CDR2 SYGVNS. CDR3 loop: CASSAIRSPLGQFF. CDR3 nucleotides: TGTGCCAGCAGTGCTATACGGAGCCCCTTGGGGCAGTTCTTC.

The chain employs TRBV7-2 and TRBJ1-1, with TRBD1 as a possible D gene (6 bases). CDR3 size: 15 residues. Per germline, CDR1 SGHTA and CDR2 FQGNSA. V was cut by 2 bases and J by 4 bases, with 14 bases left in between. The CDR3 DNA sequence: TGTGCCAGCAGCTTAATTTATGGGGGCCTCACTGAAGCTTTCTTT. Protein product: CASSLIYGGLTEAFF.